The 25 T cell receptor beta chains below come from one sample, sequenced in a study of Ad26.COV2.S vaccination and SARS-CoV-2 variants. Stated treatment: over 15 received Ad26.COV2.S at low or high dose, single or two shots; several received placebo; per-sample allocation not given. Sampling happened 63 days after the first vaccine or placebo injection. Assay used: immunoSEQ multiplex PCR; TCRdb lists only in-frame clones, some missing. Of some 400,000 clones listed, 75% to 90% are singletons. The source was peripheral blood, collected in a trial of Ad26.COV2.S vaccine versus placebo. The receptors derive from a person aged 18-60 years who received the Ad26.COV2.S COVID-19 vaccine or a placebo.

The chain carries TRBV30 and TRBJ2-3; tentatively, D is TRBD2 (6 bases). The germline V and J ends were trimmed by 3 bases and 8 bases, with 15 bases remaining between them. Germline CDR1 and CDR2: GTSNPN and SVGIG (reference sequence). This CDR3 has 13 residues. The CDR3 sequence is CAWSQGLGGTQYF. CDR3 coding DNA: TGTGCCTGGAGCCAGGGCCTGGGAGGTACGCAGTATTTT. Drawing the rest from reference TRBV30 and TRBJ2-3, the complete variable domain is SQTIHQWPATLVQPVGSPLSLECTVEGTSNPNLYWYRQAAGRGLQLLFYSVGIGQISSEVPQNLSASRPQDRQFILSSKKLLLSDSGFYLCAWSQGLGGTQYFGPGTRLTVL.

The chain carries TRBV18 and TRBJ2-7, with D unresolved. In germline, CDR1 is KGHSH, CDR2 LQKENI. Deletions cut 4 bases from V and 7 bases from J, with 8 bases between. The CDR3 consists of 11 residues. The CDR3 DNA follows: TGTGCCAGCTCACTAAAGGAAGAGCAGTACTTC. Protein product: CASSLKEEQYF.

V is TRBV6-1 and J is TRBJ1-2, with D possibly being TRBD1 (6 bases). This CDR3 is 14 amino acids long. The germline V gene encodes CDR1 MNHNS and CDR2 SASEGT. Trimming pared 3 bases from V and 2 bases from J, leaving 10 bases between. The CDR3 region is CASSDLTGNYGYTF. Here the CDR3 DNA reads TGTGCCAGCAGTGACCTGACAGGAAACTATGGCTACACCTTC.

The chain recombines TRBV5-1 with TRBJ2-5; TRBD2 matches 9 bases. The CDR3 loop spans 16 amino acids. Trimming removed 2 bases from V and 1 base from J; junction bases left unmatched: 6. Germline CDR1 is SGHRS and CDR2 is YFSETQ. The CDR3 spells CASSLTEGLAQETQYF. CDR3 bases: TGCGCCAGCAGCTTAACTGAGGGACTAGCCCAAGAGACCCAGTACTTC.

The rearrangement links TRBV28 to TRBJ1-1, with D hard to call. CDR3 length: 15 residues. The germline V gene has CDR1 MDHEN and CDR2 SYDVKM. V was clipped by 1 base and J by 1 base, with 10 bases between them. CDR3: CASSLFGEANTEAFF. CDR3 sequence (DNA): TGTGCCAGCAGTTTATTTGGGGAGGCGAACACTGAAGCTTTCTTT.

This clone has just one count. The chain combines TRBV28 with TRBJ2-5; a weak D match, TRBD2 (6 bases). Germline V gives CDR1 MDHEN, CDR2 SYDVKM. V was clipped by 6 bases and J by 5 bases, with 19 bases between them. The CDR3 is 15 amino acids. CDR3 bases: TGTGCCAGCAGACCTCACTCCCGAGGGAGGGAGACCCAGTACTTC. Translation gives CASRPHSRGRETQYF.

The chain uses TRBV15 and TRBJ2-2, with D possibly matching TRBD2 (5 bases). The length of the CDR3 is 15 residues. Per the germline V gene, CDR1 is LNHNV and CDR2 is YYDKDF (reference sequence). The V end lost 2 bases, the J end lost 1 base, and 8 bases lay between the germline ends. The CDR3 DNA is TGTGCCACCAGCAGAAACAGCGGGAACACCGGGGAGCTGTTTTTT. It yields the protein CATSRNSGNTGELFF.

The chain employs TRBV2 and TRBJ2-3, with no clear D. CDR1 is SNHLY, CDR2 FYNNEI, per germline. V lost 4 bases, J lost 6 bases, and 11 bases lay in between. The CDR3 is 13 residues long. CDR3 bases: TGTGCCAGCAGTGGAAAGATGGGGGATACGCAGTATTTT. Its protein product is CASSGKMGDTQYF.

The chain carries TRBV7-2 and TRBJ1-6; D call uncertain. V gave up 1 base and J gave up 9 bases, with 13 bases separating them. The germline V gene encodes CDR1 SGHTA and CDR2 FQGNSA. The CDR3 runs 15 residues. CDR3 sequence (DNA): TGTGCCAGCAGCTTAGGGGCAGAATTGAGTTCACCCCTCCACTTT. The encoded protein is CASSLGAELSSPLHF.

This sequence joins TRBV29-1 and TRBJ1-2; 8 bases align to TRBD1. Trimming at V came to 2 bases and at J to 5 bases, leaving 10 bases not matched to a gene. Germline V gene lookup returns CDR1 SQVTM and CDR2 ANQGSEA. The CDR3 totals 15 residues. The CDR3 nucleotides are TGCAGCGTTGAAACGAAGGACAGGGCGTTTTATGGCTACACCTTC. Its translation is CSVETKDRAFYGYTF. Full variable domain (missing parts from reference TRBV29-1 and TRBJ1-2): SAVISQKPSRDICQRGTSLTIQCQVDSQVTMMFWYRQQPGQSLTLIATANQGSEATYESGFVIDKFPISRPNLTFSTLTVSNMSPEDSSIYLCSVETKDRAFYGYTFGSGTRLTVV.

J is TRBJ1-1 and V is TRBV25-1; 8 bases line up with TRBD1. The CDR3 is made up of 12 amino acids. Germline CDR1 and CDR2: MGHDK and SYGVNS. Unmatched junction bases numbered 3, after V lost 6 bases and J lost 6 bases. The CDR3 sequence is CASRDRDAEAFF. In nucleotides, the CDR3 is TGTGCCAGCAGGGACAGGGACGCTGAAGCTTTCTTT.

V and J are TRBV9 and TRBJ1-2, with no clear D. CDR1 and CDR2 from the germline V gene are SGDLS and YYNGEE. The CDR3 spans 15 residues. Trimming stripped 0 bases from V and 0 bases from J, with 9 bases between. CDR3 nucleotide sequence: TGTGCCAGCAGCGTAGCGACCTCCCCTAACTATGGCTACACCTTC. Translated, it gives CASSVATSPNYGYTF.

The sample holds one count of this clone. V gene TRBV3-1 (or the pseudogene TRBV3-2) combines with J gene TRBJ2-5, with unresolved D. V lost 3 bases, J lost 5 bases, and 10 bases lay in between. The germline gives CDR1 LGHDT, CDR2 YNNKEL (reference sequence). This CDR3 region has 13 residues. The CDR3 nucleotides read TGTGCCAGCAGCCAGGGTCCTTCGGAGACCCAGTACTTC. Amino acids: CASSQGPSETQYF.

The chain combines TRBV28 with TRBJ2-7; the D gene is possibly TRBD1 (6 bases). Germline V CDR1 and CDR2: MDHEN, SYDVKM. The CDR3 runs 13 residues. V was trimmed by 6 bases and J by 2 bases, leaving 11 bases between them. The CDR3 DNA follows: TGTGCCAGCAGGCCACAGGGAGCCTACGAGCAGTACTTC. Amino acids: CASRPQGAYEQYF.

This rearrangement joins TRBV7-2 to TRBJ2-7; no definite D call. Germline V gives CDR1 SGHTA, CDR2 FQGNSA. V lost 5 bases, J lost 3 bases, and 8 bases lay in between. The CDR3 is 12 amino acids. This chain's CDR3 is CASSHLHYEQYF. CDR3 DNA sequence: TGTGCCAGCAGCCACCTTCACTACGAGCAGTACTTC.

This chain uses TRBV5-4 with TRBJ2-7; perhaps TRBD2 as D (6 bases). CDR1 and CDR2 from the germline V gene are SGHNT and YYREEE (reference sequence). V was shortened by 0 bases and J by 2 bases, with 15 bases between the two germline ends. The CDR3 runs to 16 residues. CDR3 sequence (DNA): TGTGCCAGCAGCTTGGCCGGTAGCGGACTCCCCTACGAGCAGTACTTC. It is translated as CASSLAGSGLPYEQYF. The full variable domain, completed using reference TRBV5-4 and TRBJ2-7, is ETGVTQSPTHLIKTRGQQVTLRCSSQSGHNTVSWYQQALGQGPQFIFQYYREEENGRGNFPPRFSGLQFPNYSSELNVNALELDDSALYLCASSLAGSGLPYEQYFGPGTRLTVT.

The chain links TRBV6-4 to TRBJ2-2, with TRBD2 identical over 12 bases. Trimming cost V 5 bases and J 5 bases; bases outside gene matches: 6. This CDR3 comprises 16 residues. Germline lookup yields CDR1 MRHNA and CDR2 SNTAGT. The CDR3 sequence: CASSQHGLAGTGELFF. The CDR3 DNA reads TGTGCCAGCAGTCAACACGGACTAGCGGGGACCGGGGAGCTGTTTTTT.

The chain combines TRBV3-1 (or the pseudogene TRBV3-2) with TRBJ2-1; D is unclear. The germline V gene encodes CDR1 LGHDT and CDR2 YNNKEL (reference sequence). The CDR3 runs 12 residues. V was shortened by 4 bases and J by 6 bases, with 7 bases between the two germline ends. The DNA for the CDR3 is TGTGCCAGCAGCCTCCTTCCCAATGAGCAGTTCTTC. It specifies CASSLLPNEQFF.

The chain uses TRBV28 and TRBJ2-7, with D possibly matching TRBD2 (6 bases). This CDR3 comprises 13 residues. Germline loops: CDR1 MDHEN, CDR2 SYDVKM. The ends were cut back, 7 bases at V and 4 bases at J, with 14 bases in the middle. CDR3: CASMGPGGYEQYF. CDR3 coding DNA: TGTGCCAGCATGGGCCCCGGAGGGTACGAGCAGTACTTC.

The J gene is TRBJ1-2, the V gene TRBV28; D might be TRBD1 (5 bases). Germline V gene data show CDR1 as MDHEN and CDR2 as SYDVKM. Between the trimmed V and J ends, which lost 3 bases and 5 bases, there was a span of 13 bases. The CDR3 totals 14 residues. The CDR3 coding sequence is TGTGCCAGCAGTTTCAGGGTGAAACCGTATGGCTACACCTTC. This sequence encodes CASSFRVKPYGYTF.

The chain is built from TRBV5-4 and TRBJ2-5, with D perhaps matching TRBD1 or TRBD2 (5 bases each). CDR1 is SGHNT, CDR2 YYREEE, per germline (reference sequence). The germline V and J ends were trimmed by 0 bases and 1 base, with 10 bases remaining between them. This CDR3 has 15 amino acids. CDR3 nucleotide sequence: TGTGCCAGCAGCTTGGTGGGACGACCCCAAGAGACCCAGTACTTC. Translated: CASSLVGRPQETQYF.

On this clone itself: This specimen includes other DNA sequences encoding the same CDR3. V and J are TRBV5-1 and TRBJ2-7; 9 positions agree with TRBD1. Germline lookup yields CDR1 SGHRS and CDR2 YFSETQ. The CDR3 spans 14 residues. V trimming: 5 bases; J trimming: 1 base; junction bases outside the gene matches: 4. DNA for the CDR3: TGCGCCAGCAGTTCCGGGACAGGGTCCTACGAGCAGTACTTC. Its translation is CASSSGTGSYEQYF.

Only one count was recorded for this clone. The chain employs TRBV5-3 and TRBJ2-5; TRBD1 matches 7 bases. TRBV5-3 belongs to the ORF category, with a function that is uncertain. This CDR3 contains 13 residues. The V gene end was trimmed by 5 bases and the J gene end by 5 bases; junction bases not matched to a gene: 6. The chain's CDR3 is CARSHRGEETQYF. The CDR3 coding sequence is TGTGCCAGAAGTCACAGGGGTGAGGAGACCCAGTACTTC.

This clone was seen once. The V and J genes are TRBV27 and TRBJ2-7; no clear D. CDR1 is MNHEY and CDR2 is SMNVEV in the germline V gene (reference sequence). The CDR3 is 12 amino acids. Trimming pared 4 bases from V and 9 bases from J, leaving 13 bases between. The CDR3 here is CASSWGKGVQYF. In DNA, the CDR3 is TGTGCCAGCAGTTGGGGTAAAGGTGTGCAGTACTTC.

Comment on this clone: Compared with germline, one end of the junction differs, possibly owing to a read error. This chain links TRBV5-5 with TRBJ1-4; 8 bases match TRBD1. The germline V gene encodes CDR1 SGHKS and CDR2 YYEKEE (reference sequence). The CDR3 runs 10 residues. CDR3 residues: CASNGDRIVF. The CDR3 DNA follows: TGTGCCAGCAACGGGGACAGGATAGTTTTT.